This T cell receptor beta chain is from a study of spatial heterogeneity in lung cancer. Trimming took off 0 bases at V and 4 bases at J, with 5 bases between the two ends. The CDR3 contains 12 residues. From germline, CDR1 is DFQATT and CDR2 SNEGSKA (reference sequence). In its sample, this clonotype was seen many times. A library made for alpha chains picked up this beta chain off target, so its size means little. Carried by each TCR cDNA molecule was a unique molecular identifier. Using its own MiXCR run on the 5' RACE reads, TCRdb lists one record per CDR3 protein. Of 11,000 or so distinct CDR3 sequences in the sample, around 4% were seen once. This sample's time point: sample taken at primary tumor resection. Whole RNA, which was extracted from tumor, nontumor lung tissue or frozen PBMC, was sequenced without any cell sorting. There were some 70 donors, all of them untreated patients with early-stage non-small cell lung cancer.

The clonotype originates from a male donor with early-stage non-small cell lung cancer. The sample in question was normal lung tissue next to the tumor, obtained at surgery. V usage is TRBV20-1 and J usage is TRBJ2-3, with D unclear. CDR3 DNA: TGCAGTGCTAGAGATAAGCCAGATACGCAGTATTTT. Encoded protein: CSARDKPDTQYF.